This T cell receptor (beta chain) appears in the sequencing data of a study of cytomegalovirus exposure and HLA in healthy donors. Study-level information: The approximately 120 validation repertoires used the same platform as the 650 to 800 first-cohort repertoires, a later analysis reported.

CDR3 length: 12 residues. Germline CDR1 reads SGHDT; CDR2 reads YYEEEE. The germline V and J ends were trimmed by 4 bases and 3 bases, with 8 bases remaining between them. Assay: immunoSEQ multiplex PCR; the TCRdb copy retains only in-frame clones and omits some. Of fewer than 100,000 clones listed, roughly 90% are singletons. Sequences were obtained from PBMCs. The chain employs TRBV5-6 and TRBJ2-7; no clear D. This sequence was found in a man younger than 45 in good health and CMV-seronegative. CDR3 in amino acids: CASSQALYEQYF. The CDR3 nucleotides are TGTGCCAGCAGCCAAGCCCTCTACGAGCAGTACTTC.